In its sample, the clone carrying this TCR beta chain was seen once. No antigen is known for it. Profiled with immunoSEQ multiplex PCR; TCRdb holds only in-frame clones, not every one. Of tens of thousands of clones in the sample, over 80% are singletons; the top ten hold roughly 18%. This sample was taken from a study of T cell responses to AZD1222 COVID-19 vaccine. Study conclusions and caveats: Close to half of spike-specific TCRs reportedly recognize unmutated variant regions. Donors in the cohort were predominantly white British and more often female, and clonal diversity was possibly underestimated. Samples come after the peak T cell response, not at day 14.

V shed 4 bases, J shed 0 bases, and the junction held 14 bases outside the gene matches. Looked up from germline, CDR1 is LNHDA and CDR2 is SQIVND (reference sequence). CDR3 size: 19 residues. The chain uses TRBV19 and TRBJ1-3; 8 bases are shared with TRBD1. This sequence was found in an adult who received the AZD1222 COVID-19 vaccine. This specimen consisted of peripheral blood, obtained 28 days after the second AZD1222 dose. CDR3 residues: CASSRRTGWGSNSGNTIYF. The CDR3, as DNA: TGTGCCAGTAGTAGACGGACAGGGTGGGGATCGAACTCTGGAAACACCATATATTTT.